The T cell receptor beta chain under discussion was sequenced for a study of T cells in Graves' hyperthyroidism and ophthalmopathy. The CDR3 has 19 amino acids. After removal of 7 bases from V and 5 bases from J, the junction contained 22 bases not matched to a gene. In germline, CDR1 is MNHEY, CDR2 SVGEGT. The investigators amplified TCR beta CDR3 regions from RNA transcripts. RT-PCR in the first round (using the HTBI primer set) targeted the TCR CDR3. A single record per CDR3 protein comes from TCRdb applying MiXCR to the multiplex PCR reads. The sample has approximately 710,000 distinct CDR3 sequences; 17% are singletons. General study points: Most clonotypes expanded in thyroid above 0.001 were likewise present in blood.

On this clonotype itself: The antigen remains undetermined.

The sample was blood. This clonotype was sampled from a man aged 50 to 59 with Graves' hyperthyroidism. The chain is built from TRBV6-2 or TRBV6-3 and TRBJ2-3; 9 positions match TRBD2. DNA of the CDR3: TGTGCCAGCACCCTACAACGGGGACCAAGCGGGAGGAGCGGAGATACGCAGTATTTT. It encodes CASTLQRGPSGRSGDTQYF.